Sequencing of this T cell receptor (beta chain) was carried out in a study of blood T cell repertoires in COVID-19. Looking at the study overall: T cells, B-cell-depleted T cells, or PBMCs provided the cDNA or gDNA that served as material.

Looked up from germline, CDR1 is SGHTA and CDR2 is FQGTGA. This CDR3 comprises 16 residues. V shed 5 bases and J 6 bases; nucleotides not matched to a gene: 7. Sequenced by immunoSEQ multiplex PCR; TCRdb stores in-frame clones only, minus some. The sample yields 150,000 to 200,000 clones, approximately 79% seen once. The V call is TRBV7-3, the J call TRBJ2-3, with 14 bases fitting TRBD2. Specimen: peripheral blood. The sequence derives from a man between 60 and 70 years old with active or convalescent COVID-19. This chain's CDR3 is CASSQGLAGVFDTQYF. The CDR3 nucleotides read TGTGCCAGCAGCCAGGGACTAGCGGGAGTATTCGATACGCAGTATTTT.